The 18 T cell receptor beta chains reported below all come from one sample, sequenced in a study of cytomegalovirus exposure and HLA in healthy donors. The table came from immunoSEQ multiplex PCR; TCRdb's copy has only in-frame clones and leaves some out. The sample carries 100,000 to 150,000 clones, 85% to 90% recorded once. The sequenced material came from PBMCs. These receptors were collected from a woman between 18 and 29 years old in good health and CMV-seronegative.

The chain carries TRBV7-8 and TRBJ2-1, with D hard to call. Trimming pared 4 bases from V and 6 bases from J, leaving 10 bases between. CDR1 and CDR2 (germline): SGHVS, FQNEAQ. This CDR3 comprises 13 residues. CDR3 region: CASSSILVNEQFF. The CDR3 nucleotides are TGTGCCAGCAGCTCGATACTCGTCAATGAGCAGTTCTTC.

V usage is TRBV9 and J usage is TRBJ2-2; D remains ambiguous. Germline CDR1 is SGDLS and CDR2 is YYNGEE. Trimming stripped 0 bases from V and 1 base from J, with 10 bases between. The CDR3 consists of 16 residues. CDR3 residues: CASSVASWLNTGELFF. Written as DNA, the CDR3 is TGTGCCAGCAGCGTAGCATCCTGGCTGAACACCGGGGAGCTGTTTTTT.

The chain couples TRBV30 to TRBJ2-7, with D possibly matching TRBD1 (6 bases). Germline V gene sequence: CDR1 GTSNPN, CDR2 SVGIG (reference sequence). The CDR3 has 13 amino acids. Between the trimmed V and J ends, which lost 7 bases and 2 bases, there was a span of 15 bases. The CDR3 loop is CASSAGDTYEQYF. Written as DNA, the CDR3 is TGTGCCTCCTCGGCAGGGGACACCTACGAGCAGTACTTC.

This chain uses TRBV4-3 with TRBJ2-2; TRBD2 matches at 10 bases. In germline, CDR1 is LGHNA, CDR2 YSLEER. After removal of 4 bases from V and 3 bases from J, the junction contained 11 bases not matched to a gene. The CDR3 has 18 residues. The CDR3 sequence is CASSLLFPSGRDTGELFF. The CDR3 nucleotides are TGCGCCAGCAGCCTCTTATTTCCTAGCGGGAGAGACACCGGGGAGCTGTTTTTT.

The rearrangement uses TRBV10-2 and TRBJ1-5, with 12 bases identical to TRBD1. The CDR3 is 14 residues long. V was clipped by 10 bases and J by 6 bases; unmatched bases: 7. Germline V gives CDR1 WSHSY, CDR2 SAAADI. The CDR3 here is CATWDRGRSQPQHF. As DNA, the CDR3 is TGCGCCACATGGGACAGGGGGCGAAGTCAGCCCCAGCATTTT.

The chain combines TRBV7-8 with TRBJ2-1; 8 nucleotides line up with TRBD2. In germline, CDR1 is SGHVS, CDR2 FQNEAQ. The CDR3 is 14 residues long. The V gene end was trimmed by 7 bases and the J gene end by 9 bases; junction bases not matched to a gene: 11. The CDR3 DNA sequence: TGTGCCAGCACCGAACAGCGGGAGCGGGGTGAGCAGTTCTTC. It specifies CASTEQRERGEQFF.

The CDR3 DNA is TGTGCCAGCAGCCTAAATAGCAATCAGCCCCAGCATTTT. It specifies CASSLNSNQPQHF. This rearrangement joins TRBV6-1 to TRBJ1-5; D is ambiguous. Trimming stripped 6 bases from V and 0 bases from J, with 6 bases between. The germline gives CDR1 MNHNS, CDR2 SASEGT. The length of the CDR3 is 13 residues.

CDR3 nucleotide sequence: TGCAGCGCCCTAAGGGGGCAGGCCTACGAGCAGTACTTC. It codes for CSALRGQAYEQYF. The chain links TRBV29-1 to TRBJ2-7; 7 bases are shared with TRBD1. V lost 7 bases to trimming and J lost 2 bases; unmatched junction nucleotides: 8. The CDR3 is made up of 13 amino acids. Per germline, CDR1 SQVTM and CDR2 ANQGSEA.

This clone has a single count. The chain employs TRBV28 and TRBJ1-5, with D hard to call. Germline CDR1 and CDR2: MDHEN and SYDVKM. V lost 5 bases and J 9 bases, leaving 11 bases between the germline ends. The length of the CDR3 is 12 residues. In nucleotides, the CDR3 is TGTGCCAGCAGTCTCTCACATGGGCCCCAGCATTTT. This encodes CASSLSHGPQHF.

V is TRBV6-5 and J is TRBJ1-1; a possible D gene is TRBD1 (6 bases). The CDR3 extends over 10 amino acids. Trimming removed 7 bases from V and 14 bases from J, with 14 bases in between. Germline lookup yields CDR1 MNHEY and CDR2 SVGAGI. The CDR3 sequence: CASISGVAFF. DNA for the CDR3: TGTGCCAGCATTTCAGGGGTGGCATTCTTT.

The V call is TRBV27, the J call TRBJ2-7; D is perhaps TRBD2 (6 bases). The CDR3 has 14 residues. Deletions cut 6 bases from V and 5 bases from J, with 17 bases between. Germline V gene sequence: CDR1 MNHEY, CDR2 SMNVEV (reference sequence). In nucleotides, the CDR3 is TGTGCCAGCAGCCCGCGGGGTAGCTTTCACGAGCAGTACTTC. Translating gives CASSPRGSFHEQYF.

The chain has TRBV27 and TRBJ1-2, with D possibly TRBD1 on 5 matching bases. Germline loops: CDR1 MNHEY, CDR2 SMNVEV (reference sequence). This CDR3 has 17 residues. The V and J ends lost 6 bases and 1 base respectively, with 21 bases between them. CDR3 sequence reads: CASSQRTPRDHNYGYTF. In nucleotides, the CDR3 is TGTGCCAGCAGCCAACGGACACCACGAGACCATAACTATGGCTACACCTTC.

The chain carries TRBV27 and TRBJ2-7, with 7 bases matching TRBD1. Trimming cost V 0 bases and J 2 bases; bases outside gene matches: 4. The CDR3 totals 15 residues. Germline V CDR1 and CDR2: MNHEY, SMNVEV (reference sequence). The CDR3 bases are TGTGCCAGCAGTTTATCGGTGCAGGGGGCCTACGAGCAGTACGTC. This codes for CASSLSVQGAYEQYV.

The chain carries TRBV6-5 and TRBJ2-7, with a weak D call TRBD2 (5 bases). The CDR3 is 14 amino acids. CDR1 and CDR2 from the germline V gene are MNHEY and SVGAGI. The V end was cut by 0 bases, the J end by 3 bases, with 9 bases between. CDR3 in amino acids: CASSYSSVGYEQYF. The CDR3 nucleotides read TGTGCCAGCAGTTACTCTAGCGTTGGCTACGAGCAGTACTTC.

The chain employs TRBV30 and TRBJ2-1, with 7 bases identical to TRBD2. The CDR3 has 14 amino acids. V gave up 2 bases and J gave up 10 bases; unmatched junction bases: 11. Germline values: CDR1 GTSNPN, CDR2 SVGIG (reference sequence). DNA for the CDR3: TGTGCCTGGAGTCTCTCGACTAGCTTATCCGAGCAGTTCTTC. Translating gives CAWSLSTSLSEQFF.

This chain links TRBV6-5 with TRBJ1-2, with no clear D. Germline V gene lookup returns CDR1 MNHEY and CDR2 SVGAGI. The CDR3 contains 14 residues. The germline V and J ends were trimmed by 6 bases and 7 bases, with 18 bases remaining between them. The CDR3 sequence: CASSYGPGRGGYTF. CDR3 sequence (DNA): TGTGCCAGCAGCTACGGCCCGGGGAGAGGTGGCTACACCTTC.

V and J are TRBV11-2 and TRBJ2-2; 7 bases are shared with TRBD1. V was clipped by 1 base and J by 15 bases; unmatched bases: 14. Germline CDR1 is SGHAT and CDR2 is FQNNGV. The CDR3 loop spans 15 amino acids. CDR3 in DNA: TGTGCCAGCAGCTTAGCGTTCGGGACAGTACTAAGGGTGTTTTTT. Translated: CASSLAFGTVLRVFF.

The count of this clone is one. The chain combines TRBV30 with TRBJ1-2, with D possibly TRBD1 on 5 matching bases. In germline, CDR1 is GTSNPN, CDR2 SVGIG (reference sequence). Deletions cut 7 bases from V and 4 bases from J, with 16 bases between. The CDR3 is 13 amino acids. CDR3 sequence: CASTSGTGYGYTF. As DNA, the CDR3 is TGTGCCTCCACGTCGGGTACAGGCTATGGCTACACCTTC.